The 18 T cell receptor beta chains below all came from one sample that was sequenced in a study of blood T cell repertoires in COVID-19. Generated by immunoSEQ multiplex PCR, the TCRdb table keeps only in-frame clones and is missing some. This table has roughly 97,000 clones, roughly nine tenths appearing once. Source material: peripheral blood. These receptors all come from a human donor in a cohort sampled during active COVID-19.

The chain uses TRBV28 and TRBJ2-2; maybe TRBD1 (6 bases). V was clipped by 6 bases and J by 3 bases, with 14 bases between them. Germline CDR1 and CDR2: MDHEN and SYDVKM. The CDR3 spans 15 residues. CDR3 sequence: CASSRVGGDTGELFF. CDR3 DNA: TGTGCCAGCAGCCGTGTAGGGGGTGACACCGGGGAGCTGTTTTTT.

The V and J genes are TRBV28 and TRBJ2-2, with a weak D call TRBD1 (6 bases). The V and J ends lost 5 bases and 6 bases respectively, with 16 bases between them. CDR3 length: 15 amino acids. Germline CDR1 reads MDHEN; CDR2 reads SYDVKM. The CDR3 DNA sequence: TGTGCCAGCAGTGTACAGGGAACTGTCCCCGGGGAGCTGTTTTTT. Translated: CASSVQGTVPGELFF.

This sequence joins TRBV2 and TRBJ1-2; 9 nucleotides match TRBD1. Germline trimming cut 8 bases from V and 7 bases from J; bases unmatched to any gene: 2. CDR1 is SNHLY, CDR2 FYNNEI, per germline. There are 11 residues in the CDR3. The CDR3 here is CASGQGFGYTF. The CDR3 coding sequence is TGTGCCAGCGGACAGGGGTTTGGCTACACCTTC.

This chain uses TRBV5-1 with TRBJ2-7, with a tentative D call TRBD1 (6 bases). Trimming pared 4 bases from V and 3 bases from J, leaving 8 bases between. This CDR3 has 12 amino acids. Germline V lookup: CDR1 SGHRS, CDR2 YFSETQ. This CDR3 reads CASSRDIYEQYF. The CDR3 region has the DNA TGCGCCAGCAGCCGGGACATCTACGAGCAGTACTTC.

The chain combines TRBV28 with TRBJ2-7; D remains unclear. CDR3 size: 13 residues. V dropped 7 bases and J dropped 3 bases, with 13 bases sitting between them. The germline gives CDR1 MDHEN, CDR2 SYDVKM. The CDR3 coding sequence is TGTGCCAGCAAGATACAGCTACGCTACGAGCAGTACTTC. It codes for CASKIQLRYEQYF.

This chain uses TRBV19 with TRBJ1-5; 10 bases agree with TRBD1. CDR1 LNHDA and CDR2 SQIVND come from the germline V gene (reference sequence). V lost 6 bases and J lost 4; bases outside the gene matches: 27. This CDR3 is built from 22 residues. This chain's CDR3 is CASSIIPLIFSGQGTLNQPQHF. CDR3 in DNA: TGTGCCAGTAGCATAATCCCCCTTATTTTTTCGGGACAGGGGACTTTGAATCAGCCCCAGCATTTT.

This clone was detected once. The gene calls are TRBV19 and TRBJ2-7; 10 bases line up with TRBD1. This CDR3 has 15 residues. CDR1 is LNHDA, CDR2 SQIVND, per germline (reference sequence). V gave up 5 bases and J gave up 2 bases; unmatched junction bases: 6. This CDR3 reads CASSGPGQGTYEQYF. In DNA form, the CDR3 reads TGTGCCAGTAGTGGTCCGGGACAGGGGACCTACGAGCAGTACTTC.

The chain carries TRBV21-1 and TRBJ2-7; the D call in the table, TRBD1, was not verified against the DNA. TRBV21-1 is described as a pseudogene. CDR3 size: 14 residues. The chain's CDR3 is CASSKAHRPYEQYF. CDR3 nucleotides: TGTGCCAGCAGCAAAGCGCACAGACCCTACGAGCAGTACTTC.

The gene calls are TRBV5-4 and TRBJ2-7, with 7 bases lining up with TRBD1. After removal of 3 bases from V and 10 bases from J, the junction contained 13 bases not matched to a gene. Germline V gene lookup returns CDR1 SGHNT and CDR2 YYREEE (reference sequence). The CDR3 consists of 14 residues. The CDR3 region is CASSSLGTAREQYF. CDR3 coding DNA: TGTGCCAGCAGCTCCCTCGGGACAGCGAGGGAACAGTACTTC.

This clone was counted between two and nine times. This specimen includes other DNA sequences encoding the same CDR3. V usage is TRBV4-1 and J usage is TRBJ2-2; 9 bases are a match to TRBD1. Germline CDR1 MGHRA, CDR2 YSYEKL. The V gene end was trimmed by 1 base and the J gene end by 7 bases; junction bases not matched to a gene: 7. The CDR3 loop spans 16 amino acids. The CDR3: CASSQGQDRGGGELFF. DNA of the CDR3: TGCGCCAGCAGCCAAGGGCAGGACAGGGGTGGCGGGGAGCTGTTTTTT.

This clone was seen a single time. The chain joins TRBV2 to TRBJ2-7; 15 positions agree with TRBD2. The V gene end was trimmed by 6 bases and the J gene end by 3 bases; junction bases not matched to a gene: 3. This CDR3 region has 15 residues. The germline CDR1 and CDR2 sequences are SNHLY and FYNNEI. CDR3 in DNA: TGTGCCAGCAGGGGGACTAGCGGGGGGCTCTACGAGCAGTACTTC. This codes for CASRGTSGGLYEQYF.

The rearrangement uses TRBV9 and TRBJ2-3; weak D call: TRBD2 (5 bases). Trimming pared 4 bases from V and 6 bases from J, leaving 21 bases between. Per the germline V gene, CDR1 is SGDLS and CDR2 is YYNGEE. The length of the CDR3 is 16 residues. This chain's CDR3 is CASSPRPGISTDTQYF. In DNA form, the CDR3 reads TGTGCCAGCAGCCCTCGCCCCGGGATCTCGACGGATACGCAGTATTTT.

The V call is TRBV29-1, the J call TRBJ1-2, with D tentatively TRBD1 (6 bases). Between the trimmed V and J ends, which lost 4 bases and 0 bases, there was a span of 9 bases. The CDR3 spans 13 residues. CDR1 and CDR2 (germline): SQVTM, ANQGSEA. The CDR3, as DNA: TGCAGCGTTGTGGGGGGGCCTAACTATGGCTACACCTTC. Protein product: CSVVGGPNYGYTF.

The chain combines TRBV18 with TRBJ2-1; 9 bases map to TRBD2. This CDR3 is 16 amino acids long. V gave up 0 bases and J gave up 9 bases; unmatched junction bases: 9. Germline V gene lookup returns CDR1 KGHSH and CDR2 LQKENI. CDR3 amino acids: CASSPPLGLAGTEQFF. CDR3 DNA: TGTGCCAGCTCACCACCGTTGGGGCTAGCGGGAACTGAGCAGTTCTTC.

V gene TRBV5-1 combines with J gene TRBJ2-1; 11 bases are shared with TRBD2. The V gene end was trimmed by 4 bases and the J gene end by 4 bases; junction bases not matched to a gene: 7. The CDR3 covers 16 residues. Per the germline V gene, CDR1 is SGHRS and CDR2 is YFSETQ. CDR3 amino acids: CASSVRTSGLYNEQFF. The CDR3 DNA reads as TGCGCCAGCAGCGTACGGACTAGCGGGCTGTACAATGAGCAGTTCTTC. Variable domain in full (rest from reference TRBV5-1 and TRBJ2-1): KAGVTQTPRYLIKTRGQQVTLSCSPISGHRSVSWYQQTPGQGLQFLFEYFSETQRNKGNFPGRFSGRQFSNSRSEMNVSTLELGDSALYLCASSVRTSGLYNEQFFGPGTRLTVL.

This clone was detected once. The chain is built from TRBV5-8 and TRBJ2-7; D call uncertain. Trimming took 6 bases from V and 1 from J, leaving 11 bases between them. The germline CDR1 and CDR2 sequences are SGHTS and YDEGEE. CDR3 length equals 13 residues. CDR3 DNA sequence: TGTGCCAGCAAAACAGAGAAGTCCTACGAGCAGTACTTC. Encoded protein: CASKTEKSYEQYF.

This clone has a single count. The V gene is TRBV7-3, the J gene TRBJ2-3; a possible D gene is TRBD2 (6 bases). The CDR3 covers 17 residues. Germline V lookup: CDR1 SGHTA, CDR2 FQGTGA. V shed 1 base and J shed 1 base, with 15 bases lying between them. The CDR3 is CASSLNLGDLGTDTQYF. The CDR3, as DNA: TGTGCCAGCAGCTTAAATTTGGGGGACTTAGGCACAGATACGCAGTATTTT.

The chain combines TRBV5-4 with TRBJ2-3; TRBD2 matches at 8 bases. The trim removed 0 bases at V and 4 bases at J, leaving 4 bases unmatched. Germline lookup yields CDR1 SGHNT and CDR2 YYREEE (reference sequence). This CDR3 is 15 amino acids long. CDR3 protein: CASSLAGGGADTQYF. As DNA, the CDR3 is TGTGCCAGCAGCTTGGCGGGGGGGGGCGCAGATACGCAGTATTTT.